The rows below give T cell receptor beta chains drawn from one sample of a study of cytomegalovirus exposure and HLA in healthy donors. Libraries were prepared by immunoSEQ multiplex PCR; TCRdb keeps only in-frame clonotypes and omits some of them. The table lists 150,000 to 200,000 clones, 85% to 90% of them singletons. Sequenced sample: PBMCs. Every receptor here comes from a man younger than 30 in good health and CMV-seropositive. Each CDR3 is given with its conserved first and last residue. The D gene is left open where the match is weak. A clone size is listed for some rows: how often the clone was seen (once, few, many), or a class if it is expanded.

V,D,length,size,J,CDR3,DNA
TRBV6-1,TRBD1,15,.,TRBJ1-5,CASSEGQGSNQPQHF,TGTGCCAGCAGTGAGGGACAGGGAAGCAATCAGCCCCAGCATTTT
TRBV5-1,TRBD2,15,once,TRBJ2-5,CASSLASQRGETQYF,TGCGCCAGCAGCTTGGCCTCCCAGCGGGGTGAGACCCAGTACTTC
TRBV28,TRBD1,15,.,TRBJ1-1,CASSSWTGENTEAFF,TGTGCCAGCAGTAGCTGGACAGGGGAGAACACTGAAGCTTTCTTT
TRBV28,TRBD1,19,once,TRBJ1-5,CASSLGTGVRSGRNQPQHF,TGTGCCAGCAGTTTGGGGACAGGGGTAAGAAGTGGGAGAAATCAGCCCCAGCATTTT
TRBV9,.,15,.,TRBJ2-2,CASSVRGADTGELFF,TGTGCCAGCAGCGTAAGGGGTGCGGACACCGGGGAGCTGTTTTTT
TRBV19,.,15,.,TRBJ2-6,CASGRGDAGANVLTF,TGTGCCAGCGGCAGGGGAGACGCTGGGGCCAACGTCCTGACTTTC
TRBV9,TRBD1,14,.,TRBJ1-2,CASSSRTGPRGYTF,TGTGCCAGCAGCTCCCGGACAGGGCCGCGTGGCTACACCTTC
TRBV19,TRBD1,14,.,TRBJ1-3,CASSNRGTGNTIYF,TGTGCCAGTAGTAACAGGGGAACGGGAAACACCATATATTTT
TRBV13,TRBD2,17,.,TRBJ2-3,CASSPRTSGSRTDTQYF,TGTGCCAGCAGCCCCCGGACTAGCGGGAGTAGAACAGATACGCAGTATTTT
TRBV9,TRBD2,15,once,TRBJ2-1,CASSPGLAGVSEQFF,TGTGCCAGCAGCCCGGGACTAGCGGGAGTTAGTGAGCAGTTCTTC
TRBV12-5,.,12,.,TRBJ2-7,CASRDSRYEQYF,TGTGCTAGTCGGGACTCCCGCTACGAGCAGTACTTC
TRBV7-8,TRBD2,15,.,TRBJ2-1,CASSLVAGAPSTKFF,TGTGCCAGCAGCTTAGTAGCGGGAGCCCCCTCCACTAAGTTCTTC
TRBV6-6,.,13,.,TRBJ2-7,CASRAPGSYEQYF,TGTGCCAGCAGGGCCCCAGGGTCCTACGAGCAGTACTTC
TRBV7-6,TRBD2,16,.,TRBJ2-1,CASSSRLAGAGNEQFF,TGTGCCAGCAGCTCCCGACTAGCGGGAGCGGGTAATGAGCAGTTCTTC
TRBV7-2,.,14,.,TRBJ2-2,CASSLNSRPGELFF,TGTGCCAGCAGCTTAAACAGCCGACCCGGGGAGCTGTTTTTT
TRBV6-5,TRBD1,14,.,TRBJ1-1,CASSRRGHGTEAFF,TGTGCCAGCAGTCGCAGGGGGCACGGCACTGAAGCTTTCTTT
TRBV18,TRBD2,15,.,TRBJ2-1,CASSPPSSGSREQFF,TGTGCCAGCTCACCACCATCCAGCGGGAGTCGAGAGCAGTTCTTC
TRBV29-1,.,16,.,TRBJ2-3,CSVGMMWEENTDTQYF,TGCAGCGTTGGAATGATGTGGGAGGAGAACACAGATACGCAGTATTTT
TRBV11-2,.,14,.,TRBJ1-2,CASSLRGTNYGYTF,TGTGCCAGCAGCTTAAGGGGGACTAACTATGGCTACACCTTC
TRBV27,.,18,.,TRBJ1-5,CASSSASAGRYSNQPQHF,TGTGCCAGCAGTTCCGCGTCGGCGGGTCGCTATAGCAATCAGCCCCAGCATTTT